This is a list of T cell receptor beta chains from one sample in a study of blood T cell repertoires in COVID-19. Using immunoSEQ multiplex PCR, the repertoire was profiled, and TCRdb retains in-frame clones only, with some absent. Of about 110,000 clones listed, approximately 70% are singletons. Input material: peripheral blood. These receptors were obtained from a woman in her sixties with acute or convalescent COVID-19. Both conserved end residues are part of each CDR3. Fields, in order: D gene, J gene, CDR3 length, clone size, V gene, CDR3 DNA, CDR3 protein. The D gene is left open where the match is weak. Clone size appears in some rows only: once, few, many, or a class for an expanded clone.

d_gene: .; j_gene: TRBJ1-2; len: 14; abundance: .; v_gene: TRBV7-3; CDR3nt: TGTGCCAGCAGCTTAACCCCCGAGAACTATGGCTACACCTTC; CDR3aa: CASSLTPENYGYTF
d_gene: .; j_gene: TRBJ1-6; len: 15; abundance: .; v_gene: TRBV9; CDR3nt: TGTGCCAGCAGCGTAGGGCGGGGGGCCGGCTCACCCCTCCACTTT; CDR3aa: CASSVGRGAGSPLHF
d_gene: .; j_gene: TRBJ2-5; len: 15; abundance: .; v_gene: TRBV5-4; CDR3nt: TGTGCCAGCAGCTTGAGATCAGGGTCACAAGAGACCCAGTACTTC; CDR3aa: CASSLRSGSQETQYF
d_gene: .; j_gene: TRBJ1-1; len: 14; abundance: .; v_gene: TRBV3-1/TRBV3-2; CDR3nt: TGTGCCAGCAGCCCGGGGTCCGGGAGCACTGAAGCTTTCTTT; CDR3aa: CASSPGSGSTEAFF
d_gene: TRBD1; j_gene: TRBJ1-1; len: 14; abundance: few; v_gene: TRBV7-2; CDR3nt: TGTGCCAGCAGCTTCAGACAGGGGAACACTGAAGCTTTCTTT; CDR3aa: CASSFRQGNTEAFF
d_gene: .; j_gene: TRBJ2-5; len: 13; abundance: .; v_gene: TRBV5-6; CDR3nt: TGTGCCAGCAGCTTTGGGGCGCGGCAGACCCAGTACTTC; CDR3aa: CASSFGARQTQYF
d_gene: .; j_gene: TRBJ1-1; len: 14; abundance: once; v_gene: TRBV7-2; CDR3nt: TGTGCCAGCAGCTTAGACGGGCGGGTCACTGAAGCTTTCTTT; CDR3aa: CASSLDGRVTEAFF
d_gene: .; j_gene: TRBJ1-1; len: 14; abundance: .; v_gene: TRBV4-2; CDR3nt: TGTGCCAGCAGCCAAGGAGGTGAGAGCACTGAAGCTTTCTTT; CDR3aa: CASSQGGESTEAFF
d_gene: .; j_gene: TRBJ1-2; len: 14; abundance: .; v_gene: TRBV19; CDR3nt: TGTGCCAGTAGTATAGGTTTAACACCTTATGGCTACACCTTC; CDR3aa: CASSIGLTPYGYTF
d_gene: .; j_gene: TRBJ1-1; len: 14; abundance: .; v_gene: TRBV6-5; CDR3nt: TGTGCCAGCAGTTACTCGGGCCTCGGCACTGAAGCTTTCTTT; CDR3aa: CASSYSGLGTEAFF
d_gene: TRBD1; j_gene: TRBJ1-2; len: 13; abundance: .; v_gene: TRBV2; CDR3nt: TGTGCCAGCAGCGGCGGGACAGATTATGGCTACACCTTC; CDR3aa: CASSGGTDYGYTF
d_gene: .; j_gene: TRBJ2-6; len: 18; abundance: .; v_gene: TRBV4-2; CDR3nt: TGTGCCAGCAGCCCTACGGGACTTGCCGTCTCTGGGGCCAACGTCCTGACTTTC; CDR3aa: CASSPTGLAVSGANVLTF
d_gene: .; j_gene: TRBJ2-4; len: 17; abundance: .; v_gene: TRBV30; CDR3nt: TGTGCCTGGAGTGTACTGTTTCAGTCTAGAGCCAAAAACATTCAGTACTTC; CDR3aa: CAWSVLFQSRAKNIQYF
d_gene: .; j_gene: TRBJ2-7; len: 13; abundance: .; v_gene: TRBV24-1; CDR3nt: TGTGCCACCATGGCTGCAAGCTCCTACGAGCAGTACTTC; CDR3aa: CATMAASSYEQYF
d_gene: TRBD1; j_gene: TRBJ1-2; len: 13; abundance: .; v_gene: TRBV24-1; CDR3nt: TGTGCCACCAGTGTAACAGGGGACTATGGCTACACCTTC; CDR3aa: CATSVTGDYGYTF
d_gene: .; j_gene: TRBJ1-2; len: 13; abundance: once; v_gene: TRBV11-2; CDR3nt: TGTGCCAGCAGCCCTGACAGAAACTATGGCTACACCTTC; CDR3aa: CASSPDRNYGYTF
d_gene: .; j_gene: TRBJ1-4; len: 13; abundance: .; v_gene: TRBV7-9; CDR3nt: TGTGCCAGCAGCTTAGTGGGGAGCGAAAAACTGTTTTTT; CDR3aa: CASSLVGSEKLFF